The present T cell receptor (beta chain) was sequenced within a study of blood T cells in healthy people across ages. Regarding the study as a whole: Estimates of total diversity, which came from one million sequenced T cells, were considered to be underestimates. Age advanced and TCR beta diversity per million T cells fell, roughly linearly.

CDR1 is MNHEY, CDR2 SVGEGT, per germline. V lost 8 bases and J 1 base, leaving 17 bases between the germline ends. This CDR3 contains 15 residues. Details on this clonotype: Its antigen is not known.

Through a sample-barcoded 5' primer and a J-beta primer mix, a second PCR was run for roughly 6 to 12 cycles. All cDNA molecules were each tagged by a template-switch adaptor with 12 random nucleotides. From each sample, at least 2.5 million paired-end reads containing CDR3 were obtained. Via MiXCR, TCRdb re-called the 5' RACE reads, giving one row per CDR3 protein. The top ten clones hold roughly 2.1% of a sample with over 1,500,000 distinct CDR3 sequences, just under 50% of them seen once. V and J are TRBV6-2 or TRBV6-3 and TRBJ1-1; D might be TRBD1 (5 bases). Material: blood. The TCR comes from a woman between 35 and 50 years old in good health. Here the CDR3 DNA reads TGTGCCAGCCTCCGATACGGGACGGCGAACACTGAAGCTTTCTTT. Its translation: CASLRYGTANTEAFF.